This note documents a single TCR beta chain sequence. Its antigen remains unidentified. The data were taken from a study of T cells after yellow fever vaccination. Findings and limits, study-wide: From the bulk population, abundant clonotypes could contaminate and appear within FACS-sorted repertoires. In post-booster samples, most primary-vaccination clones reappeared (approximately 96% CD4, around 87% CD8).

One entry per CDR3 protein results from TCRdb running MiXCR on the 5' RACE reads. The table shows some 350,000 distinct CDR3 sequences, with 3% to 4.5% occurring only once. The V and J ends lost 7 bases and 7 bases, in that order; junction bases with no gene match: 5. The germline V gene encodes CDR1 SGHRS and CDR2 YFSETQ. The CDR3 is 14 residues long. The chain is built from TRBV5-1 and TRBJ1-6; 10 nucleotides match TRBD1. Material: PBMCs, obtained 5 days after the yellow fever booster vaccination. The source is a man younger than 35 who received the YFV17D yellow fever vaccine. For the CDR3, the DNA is TGCGCCAGCGGACGGGGACAGGGGAATTCACCCCTCCACTTT. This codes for CASGRGQGNSPLHF.